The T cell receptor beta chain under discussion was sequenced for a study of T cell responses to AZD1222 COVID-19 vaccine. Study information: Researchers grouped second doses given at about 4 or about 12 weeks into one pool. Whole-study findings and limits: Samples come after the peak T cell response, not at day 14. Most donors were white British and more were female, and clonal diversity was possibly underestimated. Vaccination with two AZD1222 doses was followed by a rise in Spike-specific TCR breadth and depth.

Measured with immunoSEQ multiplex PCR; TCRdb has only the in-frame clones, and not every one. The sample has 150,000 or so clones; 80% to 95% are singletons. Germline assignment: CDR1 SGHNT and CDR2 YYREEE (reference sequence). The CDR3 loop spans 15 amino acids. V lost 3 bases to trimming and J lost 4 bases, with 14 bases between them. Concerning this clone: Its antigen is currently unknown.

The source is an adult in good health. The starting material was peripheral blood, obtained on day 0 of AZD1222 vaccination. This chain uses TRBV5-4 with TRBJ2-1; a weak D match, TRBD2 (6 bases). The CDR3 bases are TGTGCCAGCAGCTCCCCCCGGGAGAAATACAATGAGCAGTTCTTC. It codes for CASSSPREKYNEQFF.